The present entry profiles one T cell receptor beta chain with its context. What it binds is unknown. This sample is part of a study of beta chain features in type 1 diabetes. Whole-study results and caveats: Among patients with Type 1 diabetes, TCRB CDR3s were moderately but significantly shorter in every one of the four CD4+ subsets.

Every bit of the isolated RNA underwent reverse transcription, so sequencing read expressed TCRB transcripts. Produced via immunoSEQ multiplex PCR; TCRdb's table is partial and in-frame only. The data show more than 250,000 clones, with roughly 22% seen just once and about 0.028% held by the top ten. Input material: naive CD4+ T cells from blood. The receptor was isolated from a woman aged 40 to 50 with type 1 diabetes.

CDR3 DNA: TGCGCCAGCAGCCAAGAGCAGCGGGAGGGCCACAATGAGCAGTTCTTC. Protein: CASSQEQREGHNEQFF. The V call is TRBV4-1, the J call TRBJ2-1; 10 nucleotides align to TRBD2. The CDR3 runs to 16 residues. CDR1 and CDR2 from the germline V gene are MGHRA and YSYEKL. V dropped 0 bases and J dropped 5; count of bases not matched to a gene: 4.